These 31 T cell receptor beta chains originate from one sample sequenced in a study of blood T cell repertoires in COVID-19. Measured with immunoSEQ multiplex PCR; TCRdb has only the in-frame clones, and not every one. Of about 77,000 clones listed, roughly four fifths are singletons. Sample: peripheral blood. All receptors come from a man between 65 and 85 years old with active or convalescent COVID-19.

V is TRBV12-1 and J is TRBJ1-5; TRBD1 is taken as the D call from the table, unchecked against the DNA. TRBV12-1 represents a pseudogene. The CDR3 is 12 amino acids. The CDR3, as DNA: TGTGCCAGCAGCTTACCAGATCAGCCCCAGCATTTT. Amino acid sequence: CASSLPDQPQHF.

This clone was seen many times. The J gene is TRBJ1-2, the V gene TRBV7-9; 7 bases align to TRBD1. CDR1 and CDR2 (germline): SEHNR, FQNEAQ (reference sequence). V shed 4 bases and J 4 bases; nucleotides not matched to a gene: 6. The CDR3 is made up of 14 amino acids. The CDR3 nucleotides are TGTGCCAGCAGCTCAGGCGGGGACAGCTATGGCTACACCTTC. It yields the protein CASSSGGDSYGYTF.

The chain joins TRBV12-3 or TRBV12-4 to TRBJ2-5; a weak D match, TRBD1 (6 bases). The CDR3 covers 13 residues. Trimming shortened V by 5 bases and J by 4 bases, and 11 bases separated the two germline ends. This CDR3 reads CASSHTGPETQYF. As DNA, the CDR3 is TGTGCCAGCAGTCATACAGGGCCAGAGACCCAGTACTTC.

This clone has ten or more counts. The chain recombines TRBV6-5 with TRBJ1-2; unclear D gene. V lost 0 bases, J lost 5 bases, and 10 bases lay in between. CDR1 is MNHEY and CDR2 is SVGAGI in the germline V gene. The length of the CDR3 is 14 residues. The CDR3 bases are TGTGCCAGCAGTTACTCTGTAGGAGAATATGGCTACACCTTC. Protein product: CASSYSVGEYGYTF.

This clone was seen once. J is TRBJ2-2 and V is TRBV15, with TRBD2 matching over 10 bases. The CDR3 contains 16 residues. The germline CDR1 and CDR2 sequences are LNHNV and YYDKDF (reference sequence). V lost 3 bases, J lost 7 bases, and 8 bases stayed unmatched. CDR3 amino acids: CATSSKRGGVGGELFF. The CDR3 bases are TGTGCCACCAGCAGCAAGCGGGGGGGCGTGGGCGGGGAGCTGTTTTTT.

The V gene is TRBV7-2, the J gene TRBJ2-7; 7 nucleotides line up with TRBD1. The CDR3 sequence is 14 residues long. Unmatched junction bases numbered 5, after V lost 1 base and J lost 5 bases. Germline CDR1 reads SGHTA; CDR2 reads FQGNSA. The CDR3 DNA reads TGTGCCAGCAGCTTAGTAGGGACAGCTAACGAGCAGTACTTC. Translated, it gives CASSLVGTANEQYF.

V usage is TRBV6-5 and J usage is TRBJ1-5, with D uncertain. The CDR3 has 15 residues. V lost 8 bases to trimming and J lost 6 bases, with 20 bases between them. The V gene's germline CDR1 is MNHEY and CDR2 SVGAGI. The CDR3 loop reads CASVRGHQGGQPQHF. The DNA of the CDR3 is TGTGCCAGCGTAAGAGGGCACCAAGGCGGTCAGCCCCAGCATTTT.

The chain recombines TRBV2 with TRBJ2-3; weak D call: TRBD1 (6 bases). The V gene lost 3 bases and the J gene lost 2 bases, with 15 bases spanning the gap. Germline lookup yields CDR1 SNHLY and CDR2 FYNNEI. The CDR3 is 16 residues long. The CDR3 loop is CASSERGYRDTDTQYF. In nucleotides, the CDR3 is TGTGCCAGCAGTGAGCGCGGGTACAGGGACACAGATACGCAGTATTTT.

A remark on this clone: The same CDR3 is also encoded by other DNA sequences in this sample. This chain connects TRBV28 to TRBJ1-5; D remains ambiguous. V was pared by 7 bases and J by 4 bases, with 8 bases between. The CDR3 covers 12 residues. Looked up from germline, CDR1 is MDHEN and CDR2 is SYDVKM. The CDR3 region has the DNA TGTGCCAGCATAGGAGGAAATCAGCCCCAGCATTTT. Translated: CASIGGNQPQHF.

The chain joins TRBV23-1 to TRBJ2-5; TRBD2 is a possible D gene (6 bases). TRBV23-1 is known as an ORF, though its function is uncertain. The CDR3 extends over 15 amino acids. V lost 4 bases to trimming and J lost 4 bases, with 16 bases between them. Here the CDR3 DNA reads TGCGCCAGCAGTCCAAAAGGGACTGTCAGAGAGACCCAGTACTTC. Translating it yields CASSPKGTVRETQYF.

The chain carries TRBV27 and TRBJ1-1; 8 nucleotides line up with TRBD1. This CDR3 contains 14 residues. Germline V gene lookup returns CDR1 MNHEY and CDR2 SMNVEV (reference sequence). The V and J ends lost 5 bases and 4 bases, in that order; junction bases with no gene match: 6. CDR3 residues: CASSPGGAGTEAFF. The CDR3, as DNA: TGTGCCAGCAGTCCAGGGGGCGCGGGCACTGAAGCTTTCTTT.

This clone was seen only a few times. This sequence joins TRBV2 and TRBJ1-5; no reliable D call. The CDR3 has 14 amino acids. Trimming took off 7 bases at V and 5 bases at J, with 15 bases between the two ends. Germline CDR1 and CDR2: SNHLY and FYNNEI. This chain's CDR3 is CASKKDGVYQPQHF. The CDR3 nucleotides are TGTGCCAGCAAAAAGGACGGGGTTTATCAGCCCCAGCATTTT.

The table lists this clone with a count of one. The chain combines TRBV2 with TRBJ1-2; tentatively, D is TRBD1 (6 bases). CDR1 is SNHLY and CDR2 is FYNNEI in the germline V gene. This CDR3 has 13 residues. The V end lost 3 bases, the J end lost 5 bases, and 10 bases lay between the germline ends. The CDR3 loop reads CASSDGGPYGYTF. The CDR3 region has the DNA TGTGCCAGCAGTGATGGGGGCCCATATGGCTACACCTTC. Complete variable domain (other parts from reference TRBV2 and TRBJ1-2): EPEVTQTPSHQVTQMGQEVILRCVPISNHLYFYWYRQILGQKVEFLVSFYNNEISEKSEIFDDQFSVERPDGSNFTLKIRSTKLEDSAMYFCASSDGGPYGYTFGSGTRLTVV.

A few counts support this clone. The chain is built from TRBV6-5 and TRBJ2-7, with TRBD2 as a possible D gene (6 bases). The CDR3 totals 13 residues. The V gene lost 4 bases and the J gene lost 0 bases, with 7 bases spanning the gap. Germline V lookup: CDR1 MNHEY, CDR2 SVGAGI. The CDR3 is CASSLGGSYEQYF. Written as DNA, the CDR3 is TGTGCCAGCAGTTTGGGGGGCTCCTACGAGCAGTACTTC.

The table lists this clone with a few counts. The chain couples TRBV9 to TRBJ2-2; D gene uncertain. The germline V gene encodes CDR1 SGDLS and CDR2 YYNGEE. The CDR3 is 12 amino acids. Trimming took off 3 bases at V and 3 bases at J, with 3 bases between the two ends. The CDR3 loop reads CASSADTGELFF. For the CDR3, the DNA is TGTGCCAGCAGCGCAGACACCGGGGAGCTGTTTTTT.

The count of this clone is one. The CDR3 coding sequence is TGTGCCAGCAACTCTGAAAGGGGACAGGGACCCTACGAGCAGTACTTC. It translates to CASNSERGQGPYEQYF. The rearrangement uses TRBV5-6 and TRBJ2-7, with 9 bases aligning to TRBD1. With V trimmed by 6 bases and J by 2 bases, 12 bases remained unmatched. This CDR3 has 16 amino acids. Germline V CDR1 and CDR2: SGHDT, YYEEEE.

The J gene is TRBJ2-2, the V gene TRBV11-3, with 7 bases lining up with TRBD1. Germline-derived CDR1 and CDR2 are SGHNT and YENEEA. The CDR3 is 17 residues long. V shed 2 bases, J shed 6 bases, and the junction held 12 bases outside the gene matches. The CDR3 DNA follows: TGTGCCAGCAGCTTAAGAGGAAACAGGGGTAACGCCGGGGAGCTGTTTTTT. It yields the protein CASSLRGNRGNAGELFF.

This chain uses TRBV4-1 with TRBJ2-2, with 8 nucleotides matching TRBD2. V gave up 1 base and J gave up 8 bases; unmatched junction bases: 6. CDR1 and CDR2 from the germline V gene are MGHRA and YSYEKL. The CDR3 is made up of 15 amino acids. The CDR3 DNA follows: TGCGCCAGCAGCCAAGGATTGCGGGGGGATGGGGAGCTGTTTTTT. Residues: CASSQGLRGDGELFF.

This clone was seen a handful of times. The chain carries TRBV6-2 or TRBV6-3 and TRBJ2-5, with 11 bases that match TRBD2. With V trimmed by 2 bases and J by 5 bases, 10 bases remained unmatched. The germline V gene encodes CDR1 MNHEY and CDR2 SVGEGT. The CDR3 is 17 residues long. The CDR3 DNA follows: TGTGCCAGCAGTTACGGCGGTAGCGGGGGGGCTCGGGAGACCCAGTACTTC. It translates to CASSYGGSGGARETQYF.

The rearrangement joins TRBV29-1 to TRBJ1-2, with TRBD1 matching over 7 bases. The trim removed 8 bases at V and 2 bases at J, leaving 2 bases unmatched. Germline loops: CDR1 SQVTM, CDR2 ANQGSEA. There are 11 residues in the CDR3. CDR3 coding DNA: TGCAGCATGACAGGGAACTATGGCTACACCTTC. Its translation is CSMTGNYGYTF.

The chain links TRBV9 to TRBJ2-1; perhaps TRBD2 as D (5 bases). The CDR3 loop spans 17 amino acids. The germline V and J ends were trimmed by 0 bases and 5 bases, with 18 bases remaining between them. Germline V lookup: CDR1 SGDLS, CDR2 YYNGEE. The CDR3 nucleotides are TGTGCCAGCAGCGTAGCCTTCCAGAGGGCGGGCAACAATGAGCAGTTCTTC. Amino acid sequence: CASSVAFQRAGNNEQFF.

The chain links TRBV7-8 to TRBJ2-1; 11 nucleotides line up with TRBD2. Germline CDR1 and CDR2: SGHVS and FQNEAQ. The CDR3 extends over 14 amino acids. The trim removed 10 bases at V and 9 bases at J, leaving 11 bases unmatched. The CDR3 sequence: CATQRNLAGGEQFF. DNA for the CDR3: TGTGCCACCCAACGGAATCTAGCGGGGGGTGAGCAGTTCTTC.

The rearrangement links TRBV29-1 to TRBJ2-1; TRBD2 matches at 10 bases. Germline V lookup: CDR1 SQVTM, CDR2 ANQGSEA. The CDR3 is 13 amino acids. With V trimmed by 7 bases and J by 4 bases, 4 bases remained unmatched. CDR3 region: CSALSGGYNEQFF. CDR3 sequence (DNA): TGCAGCGCCCTTAGCGGGGGGTACAATGAGCAGTTCTTC.

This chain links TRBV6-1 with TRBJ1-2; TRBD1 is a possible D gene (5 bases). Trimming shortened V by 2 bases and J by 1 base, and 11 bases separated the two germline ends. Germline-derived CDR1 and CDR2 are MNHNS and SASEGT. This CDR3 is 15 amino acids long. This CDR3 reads CASSERGIFNYGYTF. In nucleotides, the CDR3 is TGTGCCAGCAGTGAAAGGGGAATTTTTAACTATGGCTACACCTTC.

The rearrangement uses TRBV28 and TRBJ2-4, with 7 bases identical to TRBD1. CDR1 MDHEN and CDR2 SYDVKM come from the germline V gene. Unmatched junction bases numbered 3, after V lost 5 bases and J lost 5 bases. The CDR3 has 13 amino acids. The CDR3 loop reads CASSNRGENIQYF. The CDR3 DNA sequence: TGTGCCAGCAGTAACAGGGGTGAAAACATTCAGTACTTC.

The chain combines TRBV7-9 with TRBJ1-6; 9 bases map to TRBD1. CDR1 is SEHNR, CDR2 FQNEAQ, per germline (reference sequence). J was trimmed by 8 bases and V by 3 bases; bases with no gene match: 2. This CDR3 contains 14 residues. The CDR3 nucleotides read TGTGCCAGCAGCTTCGGGGACAGGGATTCACCCCTCCACTTT. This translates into CASSFGDRDSPLHF.

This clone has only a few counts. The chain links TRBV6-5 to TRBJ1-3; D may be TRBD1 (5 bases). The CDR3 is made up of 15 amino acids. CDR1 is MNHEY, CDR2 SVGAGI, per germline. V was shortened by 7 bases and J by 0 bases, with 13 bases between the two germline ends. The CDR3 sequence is CASTPMTVSGNTIYF. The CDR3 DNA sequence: TGTGCCAGCACCCCGATGACAGTCTCTGGAAACACCATATATTTT.

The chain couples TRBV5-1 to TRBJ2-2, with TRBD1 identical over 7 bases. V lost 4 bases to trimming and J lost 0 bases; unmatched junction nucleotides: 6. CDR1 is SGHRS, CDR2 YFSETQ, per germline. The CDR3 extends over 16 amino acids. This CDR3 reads CASSVRQGTNTGELFF. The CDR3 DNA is TGCGCCAGCAGCGTCAGACAGGGAACGAACACCGGGGAGCTGTTTTTT. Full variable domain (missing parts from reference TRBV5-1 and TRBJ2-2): KAGVTQTPRYLIKTRGQQVTLSCSPISGHRSVSWYQQTPGQGLQFLFEYFSETQRNKGNFPGRFSGRQFSNSRSEMNVSTLELGDSALYLCASSVRQGTNTGELFFGEGSRLTVL.

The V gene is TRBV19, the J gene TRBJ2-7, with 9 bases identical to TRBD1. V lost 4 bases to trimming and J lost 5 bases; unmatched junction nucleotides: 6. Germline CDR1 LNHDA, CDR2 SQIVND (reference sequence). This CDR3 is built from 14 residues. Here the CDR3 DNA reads TGTGCCAGTAGTACCCTGGGACAGGGACACGAGCAGTACTTC. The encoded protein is CASSTLGQGHEQYF.

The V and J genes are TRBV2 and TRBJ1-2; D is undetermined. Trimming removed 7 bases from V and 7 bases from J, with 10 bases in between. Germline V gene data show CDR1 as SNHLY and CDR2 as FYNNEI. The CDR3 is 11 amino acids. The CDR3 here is CASNWRSGYTF. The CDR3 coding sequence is TGTGCCAGCAACTGGCGGAGTGGCTACACCTTC.

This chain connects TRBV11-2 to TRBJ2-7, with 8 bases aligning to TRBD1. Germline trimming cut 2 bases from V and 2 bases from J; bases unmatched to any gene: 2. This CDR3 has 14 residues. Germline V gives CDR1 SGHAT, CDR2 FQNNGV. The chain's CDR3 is CASSLYRGTYEQYF. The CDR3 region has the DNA TGTGCCAGCAGCTTATACAGGGGGACCTACGAGCAGTACTTC.